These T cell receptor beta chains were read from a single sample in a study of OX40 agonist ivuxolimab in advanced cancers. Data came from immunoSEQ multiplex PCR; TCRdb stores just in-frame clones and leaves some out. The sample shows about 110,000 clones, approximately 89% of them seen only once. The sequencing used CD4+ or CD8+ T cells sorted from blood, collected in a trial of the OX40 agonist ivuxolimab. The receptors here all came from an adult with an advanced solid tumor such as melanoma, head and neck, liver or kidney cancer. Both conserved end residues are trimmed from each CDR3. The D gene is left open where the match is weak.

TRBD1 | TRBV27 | ASSLWAGGFAEAF
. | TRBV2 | ASSELRSTDTQY
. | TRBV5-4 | ASSLGSGHQETQY
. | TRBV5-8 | ASNPFSGLTGELF
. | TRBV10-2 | ASREQGLGGNEKLF
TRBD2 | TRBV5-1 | ASSLEGLAGTISYNEQF
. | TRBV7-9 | ASSYRVAYEQY
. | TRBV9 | ASSSGLISTTEQF
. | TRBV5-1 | ASSLATSYEQY
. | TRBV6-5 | ASSYSVDTEAF
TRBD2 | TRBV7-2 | ASSSGSGGTYEQY
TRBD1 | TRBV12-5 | ASGLPSTGAAY
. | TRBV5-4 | ASSLAWGEYNEQF
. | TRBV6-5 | ATLGRVGLNTEAF
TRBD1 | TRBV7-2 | ASGTGPSYEQY
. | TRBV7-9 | ASSLDSSVNQPQH
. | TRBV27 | ASSLRGSFDEQY
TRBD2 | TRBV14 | ASSQFASGNSYNEQF